What follows is one T cell receptor beta chain and its context. This record belongs to a study of blood T cell repertoires in COVID-19. Overall study context: Samples taken during acute and convalescent COVID-19 were collected in the United States, Italy and Spain.

Assay: immunoSEQ multiplex PCR; the TCRdb copy retains only in-frame clones and omits some. The sample lists approximately 80,000 clones, 88% occurring once. This CDR3 comprises 17 residues. V shed 1 base and J 2 bases; nucleotides not matched to a gene: 9. Germline V gives CDR1 KGHSH, CDR2 LQKENI. Sequencing was performed on peripheral blood. The TCR originated in a human donor in a cohort sampled during active COVID-19. The J gene is TRBJ1-2, the V gene TRBV18, with 8 bases fitting TRBD1. CDR3 residues: CASSPLSTGQANYGYTF. The CDR3 DNA is TGTGCCAGCTCACCACTTAGCACGGGACAGGCCAACTATGGCTACACCTTC.